One sample yielded the 3 T cell receptor beta chains listed below, sequenced in a study of OX40 agonist ivuxolimab in advanced cancers. Clones were sequenced by immunoSEQ multiplex PCR, and TCRdb holds only the in-frame ones, with some missing. The sample has some 69,000 clones; 80% to 90% are singletons. The sequencing used CD4+ or CD8+ T cells sorted from blood, collected in a trial of the OX40 agonist ivuxolimab. These TCRs come from an adult with an advanced solid tumor such as melanoma, head and neck, liver or kidney cancer.

The chain recombines TRBV19 with TRBJ1-5; the D gene is possibly TRBD1 (6 bases). V was clipped by 5 bases and J by 0 bases, with 11 bases between them. Germline V gene sequence: CDR1 LNHDA, CDR2 SQIVND (reference sequence). The CDR3 runs to 15 residues. CDR3 in amino acids: CASSQPGHSNQPQHF. DNA of the CDR3: TGTGCCAGTAGTCAACCGGGACATAGCAATCAGCCCCAGCATTTT.

The chain couples TRBV5-1 to TRBJ1-1, with 10 bases aligning to TRBD1. V dropped 4 bases and J dropped 1; count of bases not matched to a gene: 7. Germline assignment: CDR1 SGHRS and CDR2 YFSETQ. CDR3 length equals 16 residues. The DNA for the CDR3 is TGCGCCAGCAGCCTTCGGACAGGGGGGAGGAACACTGAAGCTTTCTTT. It is translated as CASSLRTGGRNTEAFF.

The chain links TRBV6-1 to TRBJ1-5, with D tentatively TRBD1 (5 bases). Germline V lookup: CDR1 MNHNS, CDR2 SASEGT. The V and J ends lost 6 bases and 0 bases respectively, with 9 bases between them. This CDR3 contains 14 residues. CDR3 in DNA: TGTGCCAGCAGGCCCGACAGTAGCAATCAGCCCCAGCATTTT. Encoded protein: CASRPDSSNQPQHF.